The 3 T cell receptor beta chains below were found in one sample sequenced in a study of T cell repertoires in ileal Crohn's disease. Time point specified: neoterminal ileum biopsy at postoperative endoscopy, about 6 months after surgery. Some clones are missing from TCRdb's copy, which holds only in-frame ones; the method was immunoSEQ multiplex PCR. The sample shows 3,500 to 4,500 clones, 70% to 75% of them seen only once. Sequenced input: ileal tissue. Receptors were obtained from an adult with Crohn's disease.

This clone was observed a few times. The V gene is TRBV11-1, the J gene TRBJ1-1, with a possible D match to TRBD1 (5 bases). In germline, CDR1 is SGHAT, CDR2 FQDESV (reference sequence). The ends were cut back, 6 bases at V and 8 bases at J, with 16 bases in the middle. This CDR3 region has 13 residues. The CDR3 DNA follows: TGTGCCAGCAGTTCCAGGGTGGAGTGGGAAGCTTTCTTT. Its protein product is CASSSRVEWEAFF.

The chain joins TRBV13 to TRBJ2-5; maybe TRBD2 (6 bases). This CDR3 is 13 amino acids long. Germline CDR1 PRHDT, CDR2 FYEKMQ (reference sequence). The ends were cut back, 4 bases at V and 4 bases at J, with 10 bases in the middle. DNA of the CDR3: TGTGCCAGCAGCTCGCCCGGGGGAGAGACCCAGTACTTC. This encodes CASSSPGGETQYF.

The chain employs TRBV19 and TRBJ2-6; D possibly corresponds to TRBD2 (6 bases). CDR1 LNHDA and CDR2 SQIVND come from the germline V gene (reference sequence). CDR3 length equals 15 residues. The V end was cut by 2 bases, the J end by 3 bases, with 8 bases between. The CDR3 is CASSIKGGGANVLTF. The DNA of the CDR3 is TGTGCCAGTAGTATAAAGGGAGGTGGGGCCAACGTCCTGACTTTC.